This T cell receptor beta chain was identified during a study of shared clonotypes between healthy human individuals. General study results and limits: The four-donor shared clonotypes exceeded non-shared clonotypes in generation probability, with non-shared ones scoring lower.

With respect to this clone: Its antigen is not known.

V was pared by 6 bases and J by 2 bases, with 14 bases between. Germline values: CDR1 ENHRY, CDR2 SYGVKD. The CDR3 is made up of 14 amino acids. The repertoire was sequenced with immunoSEQ multiplex PCR; TCRdb's copy has only in-frame clones and lacks some. Of under 1,100,000 clones in the sample, 70% to 80% were seen once. This rearrangement joins TRBV10-3 to TRBJ2-7; tentatively, D is TRBD1 (5 bases). This receptor was taken from a man aged 18 to 29 in good health. Some clones in this sample may be carry-over from other donors' samples. The sample was memory CD4+ T cells from PBMCs. Subset here: CD45RA-negative fraction. In nucleotides, the CDR3 is TGTGCCATCAGGAGGCAGCTACAGGCCTACGAGCAGTACTTC. Protein product: CAIRRQLQAYEQYF.